Following are 7 T cell receptor beta chains from one sample sequenced in a study of blood T cell repertoires in COVID-19. This table comes from immunoSEQ multiplex PCR, and its TCRdb copy is limited to in-frame clones, with some not included. The sample includes approximately 250,000 clones, over 75% of them seen just once. The sequencing sample was made of peripheral blood. The receptor set was obtained from a human donor in a cohort sampled during active COVID-19.

J is TRBJ2-1 and V is TRBV5-6; TRBD2 agrees at 7 bases. J lost 1 base, V lost 5 bases, and 6 bases had no gene match. This CDR3 region has 15 residues. Per germline, CDR1 SGHDT and CDR2 YYEEEE. This CDR3 is CASRRGRGSYNEQFF. The CDR3 DNA reads TGTGCCAGCAGGCGAGGGCGGGGGTCCTACAATGAGCAGTTCTTC.

Here the CDR3 DNA reads TGTGCCAGCAGCCGGGGGGGTGGCTACACCTTC. Protein: CASSRGGGYTF. This chain connects TRBV7-2 to TRBJ1-2; weak D call: TRBD1 (5 bases). The ends were cut back, 5 bases at V and 7 bases at J, with 8 bases in the middle. CDR1 SGHTA and CDR2 FQGNSA come from the germline V gene. The CDR3 loop spans 11 amino acids.

The chain combines TRBV7-9 with TRBJ2-5; TRBD1 matches 11 bases. The V and J ends lost 5 bases and 1 base, in that order; junction bases with no gene match: 6. There are 16 residues in the CDR3. Germline values: CDR1 SEHNR, CDR2 FQNEAQ (reference sequence). The DNA for the CDR3 is TGTGCCAGCAGCGATTTGGGACAGGGGGTCCAAGAGACCCAGTACTTC. It encodes CASSDLGQGVQETQYF.

J is TRBJ2-2 and V is TRBV7-2, with TRBD1 matching over 7 bases. CDR3 length: 18 amino acids. CDR1 is SGHTA, CDR2 FQGNSA, per germline. The V gene end was trimmed by 1 base and the J gene end by 0 bases; junction bases not matched to a gene: 8. CDR3 nucleotides: TGTGCCAGCAGCTTAGTTAATTACGGGACAGCGAACACCGGGGAGCTGTTTTTT. It yields the protein CASSLVNYGTANTGELFF.

The V and J genes are TRBV11-1 and TRBJ1-2, with a weak D call TRBD1 (6 bases). This CDR3 is 16 amino acids long. The V end was cut by 6 bases, the J end by 0 bases, with 17 bases between. CDR1 SGHAT and CDR2 FQDESV come from the germline V gene (reference sequence). CDR3 loop: CASSNPERGSNYGYTF. CDR3 bases: TGTGCCAGCAGTAATCCTGAGAGGGGGTCTAACTATGGCTACACCTTC.

The gene calls are TRBV2 and TRBJ1-2; D perhaps matches TRBD1 (5 bases). With 2 bases removed from V and 5 bases from J, the gap between germline ends came to 15 bases. Germline loops: CDR1 SNHLY, CDR2 FYNNEI. The CDR3 extends over 15 amino acids. The CDR3 is CASSEIRQTQYGYTF. The CDR3 region has the DNA TGTGCCAGCAGTGAAATTCGACAGACACAATATGGCTACACCTTC. The complete variable domain, with remaining parts taken from reference TRBV2 and TRBJ1-2, reads EPEVTQTPSHQVTQMGQEVILRCVPISNHLYFYWYRQILGQKVEFLVSFYNNEISEKSEIFDDQFSVERPDGSNFTLKIRSTKLEDSAMYFCASSEIRQTQYGYTFGSGTRLTVV.

There are a few counts of this clone. The CDR3 loop is CASIATGGIETQYF. The CDR3 nucleotides read TGTGCCAGCATCGCGACAGGGGGAATTGAGACCCAGTACTTC. The chain is built from TRBV7-9 and TRBJ2-5; 9 nucleotides match TRBD1. J was trimmed by 5 bases and V by 7 bases; bases with no gene match: 8. Germline CDR1 and CDR2: SEHNR and FQNEAQ (reference sequence). CDR3 length: 14 residues.